Following are 32 T cell receptor beta chains from one sample sequenced in a study of PD-L1 blockade in urothelial cancer. Time point indicated: pretreatment peripheral blood. Sequencing used immunoSEQ multiplex PCR; TCRdb keeps in-frame clones, though not all of them. The table lists tens of thousands of clones, around 87% of them singletons. The sample in question was PBMCs, obtained around atezolizumab (anti-PD-L1) treatment. All receptors come from a man in his fifties or sixties with urothelial cancer.

CDR3 coding DNA: TGTGCCAGCAGTTTAGTATACAATGAGCAGTTCTTC. Its protein product is CASSLVYNEQFF. This rearrangement joins TRBV25-1 to TRBJ2-1; D unresolved. The CDR3 has 12 residues. V was trimmed by 5 bases and J by 4 bases, leaving 6 bases between them. From germline, CDR1 is MGHDK and CDR2 SYGVNS.

The gene calls are TRBV4-2 and TRBJ2-3; 7 positions match TRBD2. The CDR3 is 14 residues long. Germline values: CDR1 LGHNA, CDR2 YNFKEQ. V lost 1 base, J lost 6 bases, and 4 bases stayed unmatched. CDR3 nucleotides: TGTGCCAGCAGCCAAGTTCTAGCGGCGGATACGCAGTATTTT. This codes for CASSQVLAADTQYF.

This chain links TRBV6-1 with TRBJ2-4; TRBD2 agrees at 12 bases. From germline, CDR1 is MNHNS and CDR2 SASEGT. V was clipped by 5 bases and J by 3 bases; unmatched bases: 2. This CDR3 is 15 amino acids long. CDR3 nucleotides: TGTGCCAGCAGTCGGACTAGCGGGGACAAAAACATTCAGTACTTC. This codes for CASSRTSGDKNIQYF.

This clone showed up just once. The chain employs TRBV29-1 and TRBJ1-3; possibly TRBD1 for D (5 bases). Looked up from germline, CDR1 is SQVTM and CDR2 is ANQGSEA. The CDR3 consists of 16 residues. V was shortened by 2 bases and J by 1 base, with 15 bases between the two germline ends. The CDR3 spells CSVESWGGQSGNTIYF. The CDR3 DNA reads as TGCAGCGTTGAATCGTGGGGGGGTCAGTCTGGAAACACCATATATTTT.

The chain uses TRBV19 and TRBJ1-4; D uncertain. Germline V gene lookup returns CDR1 LNHDA and CDR2 SQIVND (reference sequence). The CDR3 sequence is 14 residues long. Trimming removed 6 bases at V and 8 bases at J, with 16 bases between. CDR3 sequence (DNA): TGTGCCAGTAGCCCCGGTTGGGCCCACGAAAAACTGTTTTTT. The encoded protein is CASSPGWAHEKLFF. Full variable domain (missing parts from reference TRBV19 and TRBJ1-4): DGGITQSPKYLFRKEGQNVTLSCEQNLNHDAMYWYRQDPGQGLRLIYYSQIVNDFQKGDIAEGYSVSREKKESFPLTVTSAQKNPTAFYLCASSPGWAHEKLFFGSGTQLSVL.

This sequence joins TRBV7-3 and TRBJ2-1; 10 bases are a match to TRBD1. In germline, CDR1 is SGHTA, CDR2 FQGTGA. With V trimmed by 1 base and J by 0 bases, 12 bases remained unmatched. This CDR3 is built from 20 residues. CDR3 sequence reads: CASSLSPGTGDSGSYNEQFF. Here the CDR3 DNA reads TGTGCCAGCAGCTTAAGCCCCGGGACAGGGGACTCGGGCTCCTACAATGAGCAGTTCTTC. The complete variable domain, with remaining parts taken from reference TRBV7-3 and TRBJ2-1, reads GAGVSQTPSNKVTEKGKYVELRCDPISGHTALYWYRQSLGQGPEFLIYFQGTGAADDSGLPNDRFFAVRPEGSVSTLKIQRTERGDSAVYLCASSLSPGTGDSGSYNEQFFGPGTRLTVL.

The J gene is TRBJ2-7, the V gene TRBV7-2; 14 positions agree with TRBD2. The CDR3 has 17 residues. Germline trimming cut 6 bases from V and 2 bases from J; bases unmatched to any gene: 9. Germline values: CDR1 SGHTA, CDR2 FQGNSA. The CDR3 protein is CASSSRTSGRRTYEQYF. As DNA, the CDR3 is TGTGCCAGCAGTTCGAGGACTAGCGGGAGGCGCACCTACGAGCAGTACTTC.

The chain combines TRBV1 with TRBJ2-7; the table's TRBD1 call for D was not verified on the DNA. TRBV1 is a pseudogene. The CDR3 consists of 17 residues. The CDR3 DNA is TGCACCAGCAGCCAAGGATCAGGCCGAAACCCGGACTACGAGCAGTACTTC. Protein: CTSSQGSGRNPDYEQYF.

The chain employs TRBV30 and TRBJ2-1, with 8 bases fitting TRBD1. V lost 3 bases and J lost 7; bases outside the gene matches: 14. Germline assignment: CDR1 GTSNPN and CDR2 SVGIG (reference sequence). This CDR3 is built from 16 residues. Here the CDR3 reads CAWREPGTGVENEQFF. DNA of the CDR3: TGTGCCTGGAGAGAACCCGGGACAGGAGTGGAAAATGAGCAGTTCTTC.

V and J are TRBV9 and TRBJ1-1; D gene ambiguous. CDR1 is SGDLS and CDR2 is YYNGEE in the germline V gene. The CDR3 length is 15 residues. The V end lost 3 bases, the J end lost 0 bases, and 12 bases lay between the germline ends. The CDR3 protein is CASSAPTAMNTEAFF. CDR3 DNA sequence: TGTGCCAGCAGCGCCCCTACAGCTATGAACACTGAAGCTTTCTTT.

This clone has just one count. V usage is TRBV5-6 and J usage is TRBJ2-3; 10 bases line up with TRBD1. CDR1 SGHDT and CDR2 YYEEEE come from the germline V gene. CDR3 size: 17 residues. V shed 4 bases, J shed 3 bases, and the junction held 11 bases outside the gene matches. Written as DNA, the CDR3 is TGTGCCAGCAGCCGAGGCCCCCCGGGACAGGGGACAGATACGCAGTATTTT. Translated, it gives CASSRGPPGQGTDTQYF. Combining the CDR3 with reference TRBV5-6 and TRBJ2-3 gives the whole variable domain DAGVTQSPTHLIKTRGQQVTLRCSPKSGHDTVSWYQQALGQGPQFIFQYYEEEERQRGNFPDRFSGHQFPNYSSELNVNALLLGDSALYLCASSRGPPGQGTDTQYFGPGTRLTVL.

The CDR3 DNA is TGCGCCAGCAGCTCTGGCCCCACAGATACGCAGTATTTT. Protein product: CASSSGPTDTQYF. This chain connects TRBV5-1 to TRBJ2-3; D is undetermined. Trimming took off 3 bases at V and 2 bases at J, with 7 bases between the two ends. The CDR3 runs 13 residues. Germline-derived CDR1 and CDR2 are SGHRS and YFSETQ.

The chain joins TRBV6-6 to TRBJ2-7; 11 bases agree with TRBD2. V lost 2 bases, J lost 2 bases, and 5 bases stayed unmatched. The CDR3 length is 16 residues. The germline gives CDR1 MNHNY, CDR2 SVGAGI (reference sequence). Here the CDR3 DNA reads TGTGCCAGCAGTTACACCCCGGGACTAGCGGCCTACGAGCAGTACTTC. It encodes CASSYTPGLAAYEQYF.

CDR3 DNA sequence: TGTGCCAGCAGCAAAGGGCGACAGGTCGGCCCCACTGAAGCTTTCTTT. This sequence encodes CASSKGRQVGPTEAFF. This rearrangement joins TRBV21-1 to TRBJ1-1; the table's D call, TRBD1, has no DNA check behind it. TRBV21-1 is assigned pseudogene status. The CDR3 length is 16 residues.

The chain couples TRBV2 to TRBJ2-7; 8 bases line up with TRBD2. Losses at the gene ends were 7 bases for V and 3 bases for J; bases not matched to a gene: 5. The CDR3 has 13 amino acids. CDR1 SNHLY and CDR2 FYNNEI come from the germline V gene. In DNA, the CDR3 is TGTGCCAGCACGGGGGGACTAGTCTACGAGCAGTACTTC. Protein: CASTGGLVYEQYF.

This chain uses TRBV4-1 with TRBJ1-6; D not resolved. This CDR3 contains 18 residues. The germline V and J ends were trimmed by 2 bases and 0 bases, with 14 bases remaining between them. Germline V lookup: CDR1 MGHRA, CDR2 YSYEKL. CDR3 sequence (DNA): TGCGCCAGCAGCCAATCCTCCCCGTCGGGCTCCTATAATTCACCCCTCCACTTT. This gives the protein CASSQSSPSGSYNSPLHF.

The V gene is TRBV5-1, the J gene TRBJ2-5, with a possible D match to TRBD2 (5 bases). Trimming cost V 3 bases and J 5 bases, with 20 bases left between them. Germline CDR1 is SGHRS and CDR2 is YFSETQ. This CDR3 spans 16 amino acids. The CDR3 region has the DNA TGCGCCAGCAGCTGGGAGAGTCTTTTTGGTTGGGAGACCCAGTACTTC. Its translation: CASSWESLFGWETQYF.

This rearrangement joins TRBV6-5 to TRBJ2-7; TRBD1 aligns across 9 bases. This CDR3 comprises 15 residues. After removal of 7 bases from V and 3 bases from J, the junction contained 10 bases not matched to a gene. CDR1 and CDR2 from the germline V gene are MNHEY and SVGAGI. CDR3 residues: CASMGPRQGDYEQYF. The CDR3 region has the DNA TGTGCCAGCATGGGGCCGAGACAGGGGGACTACGAGCAGTACTTC.

The genes are TRBV7-3 and TRBJ1-1; D is ambiguous. The CDR3 is 15 amino acids. Germline V gene lookup returns CDR1 SGHTA and CDR2 FQGTGA. Trimming pared 2 bases from V and 1 base from J, leaving 11 bases between. The CDR3 bases are TGTGCCAGCAGCTTAGTTCCGGGTGGGAACACTGAAGCTTTCTTT. The encoded protein is CASSLVPGGNTEAFF.

The chain links TRBV9 to TRBJ2-6; tentative D call: TRBD1 (5 bases). CDR1 and CDR2 from the germline V gene are SGDLS and YYNGEE. The V end was cut by 2 bases, the J end by 0 bases, with 6 bases between. The CDR3 loop spans 15 amino acids. In DNA, the CDR3 is TGTGCCAGCAGCGTGACAGCCTCTGGGGCCAACGTCCTGACTTTC. Protein: CASSVTASGANVLTF.

The rearrangement uses TRBV5-1 and TRBJ2-5; tentative D call: TRBD1 (6 bases). V lost 2 bases, J lost 1 base, and 9 bases lay in between. CDR3 length: 14 residues. CDR1 and CDR2 (germline): SGHRS, YFSETQ. CDR3 nucleotide sequence: TGCGCCAGCAGCTTACAGGGAGCCCAAGAGACCCAGTACTTC. This codes for CASSLQGAQETQYF.

The chain has TRBV7-3 and TRBJ2-7; possible D gene TRBD1, 5 bases. The ends were cut back, 1 base at V and 5 bases at J, with 9 bases in the middle. Looked up from germline, CDR1 is SGHTA and CDR2 is FQGTGA. The CDR3 is made up of 13 amino acids. DNA for the CDR3: TGTGCCAGCAGCTTAATGCAGGGCCACGAGCAGTACTTC. Its translation is CASSLMQGHEQYF. The whole variable domain, remainder taken from reference TRBV7-3 and TRBJ2-7, is GAGVSQTPSNKVTEKGKYVELRCDPISGHTALYWYRQSLGQGPEFLIYFQGTGAADDSGLPNDRFFAVRPEGSVSTLKIQRTERGDSAVYLCASSLMQGHEQYFGPGTRLTVT.

V and J are TRBV4-2 and TRBJ2-1; TRBD2 matches at 12 bases. J lost 5 bases, V lost 1 base, and 12 bases had no gene match. Germline CDR1 LGHNA, CDR2 YNFKEQ. The CDR3 sequence is 19 residues long. The chain's CDR3 is CASSQGGLAGGVTDNEQFF. CDR3 DNA: TGTGCCAGCAGCCAAGGTGGCCTAGCGGGGGGGGTAACGGACAATGAGCAGTTCTTC.

The V call is TRBV15, the J call TRBJ2-2; no firm D call. V lost 2 bases to trimming and J lost 5 bases, with 6 bases between them. CDR3 length: 13 amino acids. In germline, CDR1 is LNHNV, CDR2 YYDKDF (reference sequence). CDR3 amino acids: CATSRPRTGELFF. Here the CDR3 DNA reads TGTGCCACCAGCAGACCCCGGACCGGGGAGCTGTTTTTT.

The rearrangement uses TRBV6-5 and TRBJ1-2; D is possibly TRBD1 (5 bases). Germline V gene sequence: CDR1 MNHEY, CDR2 SVGAGI. V was cut by 0 bases and J by 6 bases, with 8 bases left in between. This CDR3 is 13 amino acids long. The CDR3 coding sequence is TGTGCCAGCAGTTACTCGGCCAGGGATGGCTACACCTTC. This codes for CASSYSARDGYTF.

This clone was observed once. CDR3 sequence reads: CASTRREDSYEQYF. For the CDR3, the DNA is TGTGCCAGCACCCGAAGGGAGGACTCCTACGAGCAGTACTTC. V is TRBV11-2 and J is TRBJ2-7, with a weak D call TRBD2 (6 bases). CDR3 length: 14 residues. V lost 7 bases, J lost 0 bases, and 13 bases lay in between. Germline CDR1 reads SGHAT; CDR2 reads FQNNGV.

The chain joins TRBV18 to TRBJ1-2; possible D gene TRBD1, 6 bases. This CDR3 comprises 14 residues. V dropped 3 bases and J dropped 4 bases, with 12 bases sitting between them. CDR1 is KGHSH, CDR2 LQKENI, per germline. CDR3 coding DNA: TGTGCCAGCTCACCGGGGGGGCAGGTCTATGGCTACACCTTC. Residues: CASSPGGQVYGYTF.

V and J are TRBV7-2 and TRBJ2-3; D remains ambiguous. The CDR3 spans 14 residues. Trimming removed 1 base from V and 6 bases from J, with 11 bases in between. Per the germline V gene, CDR1 is SGHTA and CDR2 is FQGNSA. The CDR3 DNA follows: TGTGCCAGCAGCTTAGGATCTTGGCGGGATACGCAGTATTTT. As protein: CASSLGSWRDTQYF. The complete variable domain, with remaining parts taken from reference TRBV7-2 and TRBJ2-3, reads GAGVSQSPSNKVTEKGKDVELRCDPISGHTALYWYRQSLGQGLEFLIYFQGNSAPDKSGLPSDRFSAERTGGSVSTLTIQRTQQEDSAVYLCASSLGSWRDTQYFGPGTRLTVL.

The V call is TRBV2, the J call TRBJ2-1, with D possibly being TRBD2 (6 bases). CDR1 and CDR2 from the germline V gene are SNHLY and FYNNEI. V was shortened by 6 bases and J by 5 bases, with 14 bases between the two germline ends. The CDR3 sequence is 14 residues long. The CDR3 bases are TGTGCCAGCAGGGGGAGGTCACAGGACAATGAGCAGTTCTTC. Translating gives CASRGRSQDNEQFF.

The chain has TRBV6-5 and TRBJ2-7; TRBD2 agrees at 7 bases. The CDR3 sequence is 13 residues long. V lost 7 bases, J lost 7 bases, and 10 bases stayed unmatched. Germline V gives CDR1 MNHEY, CDR2 SVGAGI. CDR3 bases: TGTGCCAGCACCTTGGGGAGGGCCGGGGAGCAGTACTTC. Residues: CASTLGRAGEQYF.

This chain uses TRBV5-4 with TRBJ1-1; 7 bases align to TRBD1. The germline V gene encodes CDR1 SGHNT and CDR2 YYREEE (reference sequence). V was clipped by 2 bases and J by 5 bases; unmatched bases: 9. There are 15 residues in the CDR3. The CDR3 sequence is CASSFLDRTGTEAFF. CDR3 in DNA: TGTGCCAGCAGCTTCTTGGACAGGACGGGAACTGAAGCTTTCTTT.

V and J are TRBV10-2 and TRBJ2-5, with 7 nucleotides matching TRBD2. The germline V gene encodes CDR1 WSHSY and CDR2 SAAADI. The CDR3 extends over 15 amino acids. V shed 2 bases, J shed 5 bases, and the junction held 8 bases outside the gene matches. In DNA, the CDR3 is TGCGCCAGCAGTGAGGTCGGGGGGTCTACGGAGACCCAGTACTTC. Its translation is CASSEVGGSTETQYF.